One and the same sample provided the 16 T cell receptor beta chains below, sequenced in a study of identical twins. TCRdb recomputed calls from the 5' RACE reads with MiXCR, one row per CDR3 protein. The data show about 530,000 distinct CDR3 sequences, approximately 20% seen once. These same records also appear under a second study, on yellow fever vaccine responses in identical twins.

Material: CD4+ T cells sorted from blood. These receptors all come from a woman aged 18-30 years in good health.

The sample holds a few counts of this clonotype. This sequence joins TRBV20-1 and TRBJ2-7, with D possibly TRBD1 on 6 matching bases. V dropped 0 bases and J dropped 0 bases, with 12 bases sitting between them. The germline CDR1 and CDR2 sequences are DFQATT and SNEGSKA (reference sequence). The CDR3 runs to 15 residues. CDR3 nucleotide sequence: TGCAGTGCTAGAGACCACAGGGTAAGCTCCTACGAGCAGTACTTC. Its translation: CSARDHRVSSYEQYF.

Written as DNA, the CDR3 is TGTGCCAGCAGACCCGGGACTAGCGGCCGCTACGAGCAGTACTTC. Encoded protein: CASRPGTSGRYEQYF. V and J are TRBV28 and TRBJ2-7; 11 bases are shared with TRBD2. The trim removed 6 bases at V and 3 bases at J, leaving 7 bases unmatched. Per germline, CDR1 MDHEN and CDR2 SYDVKM. CDR3 length: 15 amino acids.

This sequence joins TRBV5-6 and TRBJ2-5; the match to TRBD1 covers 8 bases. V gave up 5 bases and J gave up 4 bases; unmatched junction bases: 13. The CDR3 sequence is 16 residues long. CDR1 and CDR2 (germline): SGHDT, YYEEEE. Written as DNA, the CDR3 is TGTGCCAGCAGAACGAAGCCGGGACAGGACGGAGAGACCCAGTACTTC. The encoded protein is CASRTKPGQDGETQYF.

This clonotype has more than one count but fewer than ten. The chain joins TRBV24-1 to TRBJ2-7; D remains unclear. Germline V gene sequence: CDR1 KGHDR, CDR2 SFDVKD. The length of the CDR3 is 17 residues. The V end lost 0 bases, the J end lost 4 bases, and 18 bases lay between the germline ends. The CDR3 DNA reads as TGTGCCACCAGTGATTTGGGAGTGGCAGAAAATGGGTACGAGCAGTACTTC. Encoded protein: CATSDLGVAENGYEQYF.

CDR3 sequence: CSVGQGAEKLFF. The CDR3 nucleotides read TGCAGCGTTGGTCAGGGGGCAGAAAAACTGTTTTTT. The V call is TRBV29-1, the J call TRBJ1-4; 8 positions agree with TRBD1. CDR1 and CDR2 (germline): SQVTM, ANQGSEA. The CDR3 consists of 12 residues. The V segment lost 4 bases and the J segment 8 bases; nucleotides outside the gene matches: 3. Full variable domain (outside the CDR3, taken from reference TRBV29-1 and TRBJ1-4): SAVISQKPSRDICQRGTSLTIQCQVDSQVTMMFWYRQQPGQSLTLIATANQGSEATYESGFVIDKFPISRPNLTFSTLTVSNMSPEDSSIYLCSVGQGAEKLFFGSGTQLSVL.

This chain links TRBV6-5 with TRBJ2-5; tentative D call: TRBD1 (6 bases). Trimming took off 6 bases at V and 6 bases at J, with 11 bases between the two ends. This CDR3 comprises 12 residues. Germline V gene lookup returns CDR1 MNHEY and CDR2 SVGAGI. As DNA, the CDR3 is TGTGCCAGCAGGCAGGGGACGAAGACCCAGTACTTC. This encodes CASRQGTKTQYF.

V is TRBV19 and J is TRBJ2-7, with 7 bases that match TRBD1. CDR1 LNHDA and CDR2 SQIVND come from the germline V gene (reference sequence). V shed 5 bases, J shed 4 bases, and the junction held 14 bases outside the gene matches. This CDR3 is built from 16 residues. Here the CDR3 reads CASSLPPGTAVYEQYF. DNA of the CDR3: TGTGCCAGTAGTCTTCCCCCCGGGACAGCCGTTTACGAGCAGTACTTC. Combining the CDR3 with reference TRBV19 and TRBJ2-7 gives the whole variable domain DGGITQSPKYLFRKEGQNVTLSCEQNLNHDAMYWYRQDPGQGLRLIYYSQIVNDFQKGDIAEGYSVSREKKESFPLTVTSAQKNPTAFYLCASSLPPGTAVYEQYFGPGTRLTVT.

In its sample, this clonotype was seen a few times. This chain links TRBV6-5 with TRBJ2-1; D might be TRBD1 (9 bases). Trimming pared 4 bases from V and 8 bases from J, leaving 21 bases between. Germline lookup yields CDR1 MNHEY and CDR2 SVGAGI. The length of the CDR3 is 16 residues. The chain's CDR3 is CASSSGGGQGPHEQFF. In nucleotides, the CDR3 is TGTGCCAGCAGTTCGGGAGGGGGACAGGGACCACATGAGCAGTTCTTC.

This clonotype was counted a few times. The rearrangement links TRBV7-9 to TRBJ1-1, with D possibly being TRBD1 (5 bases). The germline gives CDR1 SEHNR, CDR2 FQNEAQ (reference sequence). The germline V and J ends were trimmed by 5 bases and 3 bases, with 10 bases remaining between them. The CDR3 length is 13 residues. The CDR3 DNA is TGTGCCAGCAGCGAAATCAGGGACACTGAAGCTTTCTTT. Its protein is CASSEIRDTEAFF.

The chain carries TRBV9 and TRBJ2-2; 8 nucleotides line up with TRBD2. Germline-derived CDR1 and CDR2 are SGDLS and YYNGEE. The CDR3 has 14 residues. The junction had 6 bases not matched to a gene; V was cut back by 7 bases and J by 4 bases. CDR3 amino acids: CASSGTRVTGELFF. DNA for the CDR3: TGTGCCAGCTCCGGGACTAGGGTCACCGGGGAGCTGTTTTTT.

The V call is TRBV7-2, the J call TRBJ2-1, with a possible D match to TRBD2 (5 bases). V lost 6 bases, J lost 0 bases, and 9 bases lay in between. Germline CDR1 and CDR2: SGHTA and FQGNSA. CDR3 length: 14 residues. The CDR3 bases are TGTGCCAGCAGACCGACTACCTCCTACAATGAGCAGTTCTTC. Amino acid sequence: CASRPTTSYNEQFF.

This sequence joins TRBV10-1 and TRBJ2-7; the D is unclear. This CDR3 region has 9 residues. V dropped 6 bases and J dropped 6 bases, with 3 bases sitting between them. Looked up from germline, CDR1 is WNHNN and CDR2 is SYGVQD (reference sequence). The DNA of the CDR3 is TGCGCCAGCAGCTCCGAGCAGTACGTC. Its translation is CASSSEQYV.

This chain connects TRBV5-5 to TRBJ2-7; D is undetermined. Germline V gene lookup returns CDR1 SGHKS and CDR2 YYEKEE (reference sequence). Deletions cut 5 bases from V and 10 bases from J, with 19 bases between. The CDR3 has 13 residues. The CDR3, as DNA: TGTGCCAGCAGTCCAGATATGTCGAGCAGACAGTACGTC. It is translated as CASSPDMSSRQYV.

The chain's CDR3 is CASSLDPRATAGTGELFF. CDR3 DNA: TGTGCCAGCAGCTTGGACCCACGAGCGACGGCGGGGACCGGGGAGCTGTTTTTT. The chain joins TRBV7-8 to TRBJ2-2, with D tentatively TRBD2 (6 bases). The CDR3 has 18 amino acids. The V end was cut by 3 bases, the J end by 5 bases, with 22 bases between. Looked up from germline, CDR1 is SGHVS and CDR2 is FQNEAQ.

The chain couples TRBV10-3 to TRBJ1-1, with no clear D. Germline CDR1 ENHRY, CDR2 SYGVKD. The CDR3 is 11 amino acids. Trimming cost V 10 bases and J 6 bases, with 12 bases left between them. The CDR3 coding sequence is TGTGCCACTCAGAACGCCGCTGAAGCTTTCTTT. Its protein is CATQNAAEAFF.

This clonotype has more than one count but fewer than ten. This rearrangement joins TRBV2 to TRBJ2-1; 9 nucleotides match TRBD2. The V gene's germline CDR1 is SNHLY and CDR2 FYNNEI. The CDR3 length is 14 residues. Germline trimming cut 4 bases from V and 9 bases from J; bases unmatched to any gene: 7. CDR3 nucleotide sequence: TGTGCCAGCAGTGGTAGCGGGAGATTGAGTGAGCAGTTCTTC. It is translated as CASSGSGRLSEQFF.